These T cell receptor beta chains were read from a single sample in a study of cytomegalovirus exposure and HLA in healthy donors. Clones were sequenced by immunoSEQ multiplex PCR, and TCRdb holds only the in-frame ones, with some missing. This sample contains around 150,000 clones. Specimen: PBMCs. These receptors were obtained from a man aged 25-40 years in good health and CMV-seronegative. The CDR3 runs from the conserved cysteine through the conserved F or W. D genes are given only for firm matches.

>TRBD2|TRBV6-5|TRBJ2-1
CASSYIREGEQFF
TGTGCCAGCAGTTACATTCGGGAGGGTGAGCAGTTCTTC
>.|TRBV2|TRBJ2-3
CASSEEAGRTDTQYF
TGTGCCAGCAGTGAAGAAGCAGGGAGGACAGATACGCAGTATTTT
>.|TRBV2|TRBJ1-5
CASSELGSNQPQHF
TGTGCCAGCAGTGAATTGGGCAGCAATCAGCCCCAGCATTTT
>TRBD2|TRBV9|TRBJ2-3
CASSATSGRTIGTDTQYF
TGTGCCAGCAGCGCCACTAGCGGGAGGACCATTGGGACAGATACGCAGTATTTT
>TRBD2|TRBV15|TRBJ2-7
CATSDGLAGVYEQYF
TGTGCCACCAGCGACGGACTAGCGGGAGTTTACGAGCAGTACTTC
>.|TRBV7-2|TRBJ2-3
CASSRLTSTDTQYF
TGTGCCAGCAGCCGATTGACTAGCACAGATACGCAGTATTTT
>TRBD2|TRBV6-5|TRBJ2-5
CASRAGGRETQYF
TGTGCCAGCAGAGCGGGGGGGCGAGAGACCCAGTACTTC
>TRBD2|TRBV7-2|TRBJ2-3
CASSPTSGRVDTQYF
TGTGCCAGCAGCCCCACTAGCGGGAGGGTAGATACGCAGTATTTT
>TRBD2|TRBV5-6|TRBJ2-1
CASLLAGYYNEQFF
TGTGCCAGTCTTCTAGCGGGGTACTACAATGAGCAGTTCTTC
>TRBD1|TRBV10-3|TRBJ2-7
CAISEVTGEQYF
TGTGCCATCAGTGAGGTGACAGGGGAGCAGTACTTC
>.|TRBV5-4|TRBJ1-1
CASSPDRIGVTEAFF
TGTGCCAGCAGCCCCGACAGAATAGGGGTGACTGAAGCTTTCTTT
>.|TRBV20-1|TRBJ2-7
CSVGGYEQYF
TGCAGTGTCGGCGGGTACGAGCAGTACTTC
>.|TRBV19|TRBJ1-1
CASSIGDRNTEAFF
TGTGCCAGTAGTATAGGAGACAGGAACACTGAAGCTTTCTTT
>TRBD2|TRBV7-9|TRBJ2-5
CASSPPSGQETQYF
TGTGCCAGCAGCCCCCCTAGCGGGCAAGAGACCCAGTACTTC
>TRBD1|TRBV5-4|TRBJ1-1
CASSFNRGLDTEAFF
TGTGCCAGCAGCTTTAACAGGGGCCTTGACACTGAAGCTTTCTTT
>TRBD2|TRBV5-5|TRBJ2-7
CASSLTGLAGGSYEQYF
TGTGCCAGCAGTCTAACGGGACTAGCGGGAGGATCGTACGAGCAGTACTTC
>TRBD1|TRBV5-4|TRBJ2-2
CASSPGQGKTGELFF
TGTGCCAGCAGCCCGGGACAGGGAAAGACCGGGGAGCTGTTTTTT
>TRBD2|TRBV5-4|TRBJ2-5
CASSLDAGGGGETQYF
TGTGCCAGCAGCTTGGACGCGGGAGGGGGGGGAGAGACCCAGTACTTC
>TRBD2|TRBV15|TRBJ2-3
CATSRDRGWASGSPDTQYF
TGTGCCACCAGCAGAGATCGCGGCTGGGCTAGCGGGAGCCCAGATACGCAGTATTTT
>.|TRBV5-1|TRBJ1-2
CASSLSGNGYTF
TGCGCCAGCAGCTTGAGCGGGAATGGCTACACCTTC
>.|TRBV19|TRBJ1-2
CASSVRANRVAAEGYTF
TGTGCCAGTAGCGTTAGGGCTAACAGGGTCGCGGCGGAGGGCTACACCTTC
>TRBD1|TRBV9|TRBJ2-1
CASSVETGGFNEQFF
TGTGCCAGCAGCGTAGAGACAGGGGGATTCAATGAGCAGTTCTTC
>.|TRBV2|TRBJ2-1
CASTSAGEQFF
TGTGCCAGCACGTCGGCGGGTGAGCAGTTCTTC
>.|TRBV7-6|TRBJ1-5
CASPSLTDGHNQPQHF
TGTGCCAGCCCCTCTCTGACAGACGGGCACAATCAGCCCCAGCATTTT
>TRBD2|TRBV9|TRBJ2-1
CASSVVSDGGYNEQFF
TGTGCCAGCAGCGTAGTGTCGGACGGGGGGTACAATGAGCAGTTCTTC
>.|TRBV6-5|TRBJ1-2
CASSNPGRGSYGYTF
TGTGCCAGCAGTAACCCGGGACGGGGGTCCTATGGCTACACCTTC
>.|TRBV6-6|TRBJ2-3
CASSPLSGFTDTQYF
TGTGCCAGCAGTCCCTTGAGCGGATTCACAGATACGCAGTATTTT
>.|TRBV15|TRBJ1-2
CATSEGTYGYTF
TGTGCCACCAGCGAGGGCACCTATGGCTACACCTTC
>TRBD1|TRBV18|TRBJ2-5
CASSPLDRALQETQYF
TGTGCCAGCTCACCATTGGACAGGGCCCTCCAAGAGACCCAGTACTTC
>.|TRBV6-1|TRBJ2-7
CASSARTANSYEQYF
TGTGCCAGCAGTGCACGGACAGCGAACTCCTACGAGCAGTACTTC
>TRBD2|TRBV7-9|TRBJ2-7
CASSSTSGRAYEQYF
TGTGCCAGCAGCTCGACTAGCGGGAGGGCCTACGAGCAGTACTTC